Sequencing of this T cell receptor (beta chain) was carried out in a study of blood T cell repertoires in COVID-19. Study as a whole: Acute and convalescent COVID-19 specimens originated in the United States, Italy and Spain. The cDNA or gDNA used as material had been derived from T cells, B-cell-depleted T cells, or PBMCs.

The authors' processing: The assay estimated nucleated cells by amplifying reference gene primers. TCRdb's copy holds only in-frame clones and misses some; the assay was immunoSEQ multiplex PCR. From that table come the V and J calls and clone size; the DNA was used to work out D and trimming. Of around 70,000 clones in the sample, 65% to 80% are singletons; the top ten hold roughly a quarter. The CDR3 sequence is 14 residues long. Germline-derived CDR1 and CDR2 are SQVTM and ANQGSEA. The trim removed 1 base at V and 5 bases at J, leaving 6 bases unmatched. The sequencing input was peripheral blood. This chain links TRBV29-1 with TRBJ2-5; 8 bases are a match to TRBD2. The receptor comes from a human donor in a cohort sampled during active COVID-19. The CDR3 sequence is CSVEGTERGETQYF. The CDR3, as DNA: TGCAGCGTTGAAGGAACGGAGCGGGGGGAGACCCAGTACTTC.